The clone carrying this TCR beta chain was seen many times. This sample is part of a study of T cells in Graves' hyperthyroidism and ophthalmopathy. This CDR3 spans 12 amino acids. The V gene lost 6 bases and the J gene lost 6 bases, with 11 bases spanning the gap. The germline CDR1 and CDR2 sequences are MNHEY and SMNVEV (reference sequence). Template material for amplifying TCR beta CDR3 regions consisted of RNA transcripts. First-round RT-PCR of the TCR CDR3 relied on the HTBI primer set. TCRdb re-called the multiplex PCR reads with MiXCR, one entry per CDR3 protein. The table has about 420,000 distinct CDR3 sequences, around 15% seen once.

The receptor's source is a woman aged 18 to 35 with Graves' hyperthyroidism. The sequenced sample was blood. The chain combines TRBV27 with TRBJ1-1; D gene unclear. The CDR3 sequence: CASRSRGSEAFF. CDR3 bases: TGTGCCAGCAGGAGTCGAGGTTCTGAAGCTTTCTTT.